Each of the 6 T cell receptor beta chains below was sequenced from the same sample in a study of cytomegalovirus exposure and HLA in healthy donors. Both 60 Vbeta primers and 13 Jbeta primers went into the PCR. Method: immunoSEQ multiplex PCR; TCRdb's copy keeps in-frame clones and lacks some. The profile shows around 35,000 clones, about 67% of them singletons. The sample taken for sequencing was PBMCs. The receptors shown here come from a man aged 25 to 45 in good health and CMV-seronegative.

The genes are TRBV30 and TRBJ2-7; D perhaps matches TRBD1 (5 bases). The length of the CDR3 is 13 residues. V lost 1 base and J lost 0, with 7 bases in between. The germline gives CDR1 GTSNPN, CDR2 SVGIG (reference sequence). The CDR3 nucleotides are TGTGCCTGGAGTGGGGGCAGCTCCTACGAGCAGTACTTC. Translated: CAWSGGSSYEQYF. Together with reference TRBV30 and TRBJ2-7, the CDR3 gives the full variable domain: SQTIHQWPATLVQPVGSPLSLECTVEGTSNPNLYWYRQAAGRGLQLLFYSVGIGQISSEVPQNLSASRPQDRQFILSSKKLLLSDSGFYLCAWSGGSSYEQYFGPGTRLTVT.

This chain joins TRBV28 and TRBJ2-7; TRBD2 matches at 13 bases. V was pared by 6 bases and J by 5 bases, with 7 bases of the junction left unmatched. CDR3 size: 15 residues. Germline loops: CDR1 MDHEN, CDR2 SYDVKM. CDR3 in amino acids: CASRRLAGGAHEQYF. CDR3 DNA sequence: TGTGCCAGCAGAAGACTAGCGGGAGGCGCCCACGAGCAGTACTTC.

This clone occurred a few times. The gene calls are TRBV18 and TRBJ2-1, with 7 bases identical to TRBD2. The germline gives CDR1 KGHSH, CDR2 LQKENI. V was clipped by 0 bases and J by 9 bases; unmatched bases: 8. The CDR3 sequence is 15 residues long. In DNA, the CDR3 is TGTGCCAGCTCACCACCGAGCGGGAAGGTTAGTGAGCAGTTCTTC. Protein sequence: CASSPPSGKVSEQFF.

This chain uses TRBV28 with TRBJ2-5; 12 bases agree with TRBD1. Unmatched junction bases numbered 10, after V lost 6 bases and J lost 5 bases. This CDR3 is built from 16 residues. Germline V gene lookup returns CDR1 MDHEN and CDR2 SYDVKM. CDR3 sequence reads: CASSSGGTGGSETQYF. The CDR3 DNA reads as TGTGCCAGCAGCTCAGGCGGGACAGGGGGCAGCGAGACCCAGTACTTC.

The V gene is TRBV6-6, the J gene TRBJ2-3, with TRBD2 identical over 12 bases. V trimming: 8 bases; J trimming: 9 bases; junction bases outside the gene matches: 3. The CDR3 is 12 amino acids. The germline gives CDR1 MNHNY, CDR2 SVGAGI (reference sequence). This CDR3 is CASLAGGTTQYF. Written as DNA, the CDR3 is TGTGCCAGCCTAGCGGGGGGGACCACGCAGTATTTT.

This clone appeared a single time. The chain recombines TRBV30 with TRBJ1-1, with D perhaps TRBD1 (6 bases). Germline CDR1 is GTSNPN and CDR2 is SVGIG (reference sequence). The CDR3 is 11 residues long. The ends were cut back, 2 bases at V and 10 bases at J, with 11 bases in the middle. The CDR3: CAWSKTGSAFF. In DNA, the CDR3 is TGTGCCTGGAGTAAGACAGGATCAGCTTTCTTT.